Shown below are 27 T cell receptor beta chains from a single sample sequenced in a study of regulatory T cells in long-lasting Graves disease. Library construction for TCR beta used iRepertoire HTBI primers and Arm-PCR of CDR3 regions. One entry per CDR3 protein results from TCRdb running MiXCR on the multiplex PCR reads. The sample includes 700,000 or so distinct CDR3 sequences, roughly 30% seen only once; the top ten take roughly 40%. The time point here: persistent/refractory GD, antithyroid drugs over 5 years with positive TRAb. Researchers made the TCR library from RNA that was extracted from PBMCs. Sample: peripheral blood mononuclear cells (PBMCs), taken when the disease was refractory, from a patient treated with antithyroid drugs. The receptors here all came from a female donor with Graves disease.

This chain uses TRBV6-5 with TRBJ1-3, with a tentative D call TRBD1 (6 bases). Germline lookup yields CDR1 MNHEY and CDR2 SVGAGI. This CDR3 spans 17 amino acids. Trimming pared 2 bases from V and 2 bases from J, leaving 16 bases between. The DNA of the CDR3 is TGTGCCAGCAGTTACCTCGGACAGTTATTAACTGGAAACACCATATATTTT. Residues: CASSYLGQLLTGNTIYF.

This clonotype was seen once. DNA of the CDR3: TGTGCCACCAGCAGAGATAGCGGCTCCTACGAGCAGTACTTC. Translation gives CATSRDSGSYEQYF. The V and J genes are TRBV15 and TRBJ2-7, with a weak D call TRBD2 (6 bases). Germline V gene lookup returns CDR1 LNHNV and CDR2 YYDKDF (reference sequence). The CDR3 consists of 14 residues. V lost 0 bases, J lost 0 bases, and 6 bases lay in between.

In this sample, this clonotype turned up many times. The chain recombines TRBV12-3 or TRBV12-4 with TRBJ1-2, with D possibly being TRBD1 (5 bases). The CDR3 extends over 12 amino acids. Trimming cost V 3 bases and J 7 bases, with 9 bases left between them. The CDR3 nucleotides read TGTGCCAGCAGTTTTGTTGGGGCTGGCTACACCTTC. Its translation is CASSFVGAGYTF.

This clonotype appeared many times. The V and J genes are TRBV12-3 or TRBV12-4 and TRBJ1-4; a possible D gene is TRBD1 (5 bases). V was cut by 4 bases and J by 4 bases, with 10 bases left in between. This CDR3 is 14 amino acids long. The CDR3 sequence: CASSSGRSNEKLFF. The CDR3 DNA follows: TGTGCCAGCAGTTCAGGGCGGAGTAATGAAAAACTGTTTTTT.

CDR3 coding DNA: TGTGCCACCAGTATACCGGGACAGGGTCAAGAGACCCAGTACTTC. It is translated as CATSIPGQGQETQYF. The rearrangement joins TRBV15 to TRBJ2-5; 9 bases match TRBD1. Germline V CDR1 and CDR2: LNHNV, YYDKDF (reference sequence). CDR3 length: 15 residues. J lost 2 bases, V lost 6 bases, and 7 bases had no gene match.

This clonotype was counted a few times. This chain links TRBV25-1 with TRBJ2-5; 8 positions agree with TRBD1. V dropped 5 bases and J dropped 5; count of bases not matched to a gene: 13. The CDR3 extends over 16 amino acids. In germline, CDR1 is MGHDK, CDR2 SYGVNS. CDR3 sequence (DNA): TGTGCCAGCAGTCTAGCCCGGACAGGGTTTACGGAGACCCAGTACTTC. The encoded protein is CASSLARTGFTETQYF. Complete variable domain (other parts from reference TRBV25-1 and TRBJ2-5): EADIYQTPRYLVIGTGKKITLECSQTMGHDKMYWYQQDPGMELHLIHYSYGVNSTEKGDLSSESTVSRIRTEHFPLTLESARPSHTSQYLCASSLARTGFTETQYFGPGTRLLVL.

This chain uses TRBV18 with TRBJ1-1, with unresolved D. Between the trimmed V and J ends, which lost 3 bases and 11 bases, there was a span of 13 bases. CDR3 length equals 12 residues. CDR1 is KGHSH, CDR2 LQKENI, per germline. The CDR3: CASSPGRGEAFF. CDR3 nucleotides: TGTGCCAGCTCACCTGGCCGGGGAGAGGCTTTCTTT. Full variable domain (outside the CDR3, taken from reference TRBV18 and TRBJ1-1): NAGVMQNPRHLVRRRGQEARLRCSPMKGHSHVYWYRQLPEEGLKFMVYLQKENIIDESGMPKERFSAEFPKEGPSILRIQQVVRGDSAAYFCASSPGRGEAFFGQGTRLTVV.

The chain recombines TRBV9 with TRBJ1-2, with 9 bases aligning to TRBD1. V lost 0 bases, J lost 5 bases, and 14 bases stayed unmatched. Germline V CDR1 and CDR2: SGDLS, YYNGEE. The CDR3 length is 18 residues. Here the CDR3 DNA reads TGTGCCAGCAGCGTAGGAGGGACAGGGTCTCGGTCGAGGTATGGCTACACCTTC. It codes for CASSVGGTGSRSRYGYTF.

The chain has TRBV6-2 or TRBV6-3 and TRBJ1-1; 9 positions agree with TRBD1. The length of the CDR3 is 19 residues. V lost 0 bases to trimming and J lost 1 base; unmatched junction nucleotides: 12. Germline lookup yields CDR1 MNHEY and CDR2 SVGEGT. The CDR3 reads CASSYSKKYRTGANTEAFF. In nucleotides, the CDR3 is TGTGCCAGCAGTTACTCGAAAAAGTACAGGACAGGGGCGAACACTGAAGCTTTCTTT.

This clonotype was detected only a few times. The chain combines TRBV12-5 with TRBJ2-2; 7 bases map to TRBD2. This CDR3 contains 15 residues. Losses at the gene ends were 3 bases for V and 6 bases for J; bases not matched to a gene: 7. Per germline, CDR1 LGHNT and CDR2 FRNRAP. The CDR3 DNA reads as TGTGCTAGTGGTTTCTCCCCACTAGCGTCCGGGGAGCTGTTTTTT. Protein sequence: CASGFSPLASGELFF.

The table lists this clonotype with many counts. The chain recombines TRBV28 with TRBJ2-7, with TRBD2 matching over 8 bases. CDR1 and CDR2 (germline): MDHEN, SYDVKM. Germline trimming cut 6 bases from V and 4 bases from J; bases unmatched to any gene: 8. This CDR3 is built from 14 residues. The CDR3 DNA is TGTGCCAGCAGCTCCGGGACTAGGCCTTACGAGCAGTACTTC. It encodes CASSSGTRPYEQYF.

The rearrangement uses TRBV2 and TRBJ2-7; possible D gene TRBD2, 6 bases. The V gene lost 2 bases and the J gene lost 7 bases, with 18 bases spanning the gap. The CDR3 has 15 amino acids. Germline V gives CDR1 SNHLY, CDR2 FYNNEI. The CDR3 nucleotides are TGTGCCAGCAGTGAAATGAGGATGGGAAGCGGGGAGCAGTACTTC. It codes for CASSEMRMGSGEQYF.

There are a few counts of this clonotype. The chain combines TRBV12-3 or TRBV12-4 with TRBJ1-2, with D hard to call. Deletions cut 2 bases from V and 0 bases from J, with 7 bases between. The CDR3 runs 14 residues. The CDR3 nucleotides read TGTGCCAGCAGTTTAAGTTTGGCTAACTATGGCTACACCTTC. This sequence encodes CASSLSLANYGYTF.

The chain links TRBV19 to TRBJ1-5; D gene uncertain. Germline values: CDR1 LNHDA, CDR2 SQIVND (reference sequence). The CDR3 sequence is 17 residues long. Trimming left V 5 bases short and J 0 bases short, with 17 bases between. The CDR3 sequence is CASSSRTGFDSNQPQHF. Here the CDR3 DNA reads TGTGCCAGTAGTTCCCGGACGGGGTTCGATAGCAATCAGCCCCAGCATTTT.

This clonotype was seen more than once but under ten times. The chain combines TRBV11-2 with TRBJ2-5, with a tentative D call TRBD1 (6 bases). With 2 bases removed from V and 4 bases from J, the gap between germline ends came to 14 bases. Per germline, CDR1 SGHAT and CDR2 FQNNGV. The CDR3 spans 15 residues. CDR3 loop: CASSLFAGERETQYF. The CDR3 bases are TGTGCCAGCAGCTTATTTGCAGGGGAACGAGAGACCCAGTACTTC.

In this sample, this clonotype turned up a few times. V is TRBV5-1 and J is TRBJ2-2; 10 bases map to TRBD2. The V gene end was trimmed by 4 bases and the J gene end by 4 bases; junction bases not matched to a gene: 4. The CDR3 is 15 amino acids. Germline V CDR1 and CDR2: SGHRS, YFSETQ. The CDR3 reads CASSLAGAITGELFF. CDR3 DNA: TGCGCCAGCAGCCTAGCGGGAGCGATCACCGGGGAGCTGTTTTTT.

This clonotype came up many times. The chain has TRBV6-1 and TRBJ1-2; the D is unclear. V lost 3 bases and J lost 3, with 5 bases in between. The length of the CDR3 is 12 residues. Germline-derived CDR1 and CDR2 are MNHNS and SASEGT. The CDR3 region has the DNA TGTGCCAGCAGTGATCTTGACTATGGCTACACCTTC. As protein: CASSDLDYGYTF.

This clonotype came up a few times. The chain couples TRBV15 to TRBJ2-4; D could derive from TRBD1 or TRBD2 (5 bases each). V lost 0 bases and J 6 bases, leaving 15 bases between the germline ends. Germline V gene lookup returns CDR1 LNHNV and CDR2 YYDKDF (reference sequence). The CDR3 loop spans 16 amino acids. CDR3 loop: CATSRDEGYQRNIQYF. The CDR3 region has the DNA TGTGCCACCAGCAGAGATGAGGGGTATCAAAGAAACATTCAGTACTTC. Filled out from reference TRBV15 and TRBJ2-4, the complete variable domain reads DAMVIQNPRYQVTQFGKPVTLSCSQTLNHNVMYWYQQKSSQAPKLLFHYYDKDFNNEADTPDNFQSRRPNTSFCFLDIRSPGLGDTAMYLCATSRDEGYQRNIQYFGAGTRLSVL.

The rearrangement joins TRBV6-2 or TRBV6-3 to TRBJ1-4, with D tentatively TRBD1 (6 bases). The CDR3 has 17 residues. Trimming took 6 bases from V and 3 from J, leaving 20 bases between them. Germline V gives CDR1 MNHEY, CDR2 SVGEGT. The CDR3 DNA reads as TGTGCCAGCAGCCCCCTGGCGGGGGGCGCTCCTAATGAAAAACTGTTTTTT. Amino acid sequence: CASSPLAGGAPNEKLFF.

This clonotype has at least ten counts. The chain links TRBV12-3 or TRBV12-4 to TRBJ1-3, with TRBD1 as a possible D gene (5 bases). The CDR3 runs to 15 residues. Trimming pared 5 bases from V and 0 bases from J, leaving 11 bases between. The CDR3 loop is CASSPTQASGNTIYF. The CDR3 coding sequence is TGTGCCAGCAGTCCAACACAGGCCTCTGGAAACACCATATATTTT.

This CDR3 reads CSAFTIYGYTF. The CDR3 region has the DNA TGCAGCGCTTTTACAATCTATGGCTACACCTTC. J is TRBJ1-2 and V is TRBV29-1, with D unresolved. Trimming stripped 7 bases from V and 4 bases from J, with 10 bases between. This CDR3 has 11 amino acids. CDR1 and CDR2 (germline): SQVTM, ANQGSEA. Together with reference TRBV29-1 and TRBJ1-2, the CDR3 gives the full variable domain: SAVISQKPSRDICQRGTSLTIQCQVDSQVTMMFWYRQQPGQSLTLIATANQGSEATYESGFVIDKFPISRPNLTFSTLTVSNMSPEDSSIYLCSAFTIYGYTFGSGTRLTVV.

This clonotype has just a few counts. V usage is TRBV6-2 or TRBV6-3 and J usage is TRBJ1-1; D call uncertain. The length of the CDR3 is 13 residues. The germline gives CDR1 MNHEY, CDR2 SVGEGT. Trimming removed 0 bases at V and 5 bases at J, with 7 bases between. In DNA form, the CDR3 reads TGTGCCAGCAGTTACTCCGGATTGACTGAAGCTTTCTTT. Residues: CASSYSGLTEAFF.

Details on this clonotype: A much larger clone lies a single base off, so this may be a read error. The chain recombines TRBV7-2 with TRBJ2-5; 7 bases line up with TRBD2. CDR1 and CDR2 from the germline V gene are SGHTA and FQGNSA. This CDR3 contains 14 residues. J lost 2 bases, V lost 8 bases, and 8 bases had no gene match. CDR3 amino acids: CASGPPSGQETQYF. CDR3 DNA: TGTGCCAGCGGCCCTCCTAGCGGACAAGAGACCCAGTACTTC.

The chain links TRBV20-1 to TRBJ2-7, with 13 bases that match TRBD2. Germline-derived CDR1 and CDR2 are DFQATT and SNEGSKA (reference sequence). V was pared by 3 bases and J by 5 bases, with 10 bases of the junction left unmatched. The CDR3 is 16 amino acids. The CDR3 loop reads CSASHKGLAGVNEQYF. Here the CDR3 DNA reads TGCAGTGCTAGTCACAAAGGACTAGCGGGAGTCAACGAGCAGTACTTC.

This clonotype was counted between two and nine times. The chain joins TRBV3-1 to TRBJ1-2; D is undetermined. The CDR3 is made up of 15 amino acids. Germline values: CDR1 LGHDT, CDR2 YNNKEL (reference sequence). The germline V and J ends were trimmed by 0 bases and 0 bases, with 8 bases remaining between them. The CDR3 region is CASSQEGRPNYGYTF. As DNA, the CDR3 is TGTGCCAGCAGCCAAGAGGGTCGCCCTAACTATGGCTACACCTTC. The full variable domain, with the rest looked up from reference TRBV3-1 and TRBJ1-2, is DTAVSQTPKYLVTQMGNDKSIKCEQNLGHDTMYWYKQDSKKFLKIMFSYNNKELIINETVPNRFSPKSPDKAHLNLHINSLELGDSAVYFCASSQEGRPNYGYTFGSGTRLTVV.

The chain has TRBV14 and TRBJ1-2; D unclear. The V end lost 3 bases, the J end lost 3 bases, and 5 bases lay between the germline ends. The length of the CDR3 is 12 residues. Germline-derived CDR1 and CDR2 are SGHDN and FVKESK. CDR3 in DNA: TGTGCCAGCAGCCAGTTTGACTATGGCTACACCTTC. It codes for CASSQFDYGYTF.

This clonotype has just one count. V is TRBV7-2 and J is TRBJ2-7, with a possible D match to TRBD1 (5 bases). CDR1 is SGHTA, CDR2 FQGNSA, per germline. The CDR3 runs 14 residues. V was trimmed by 1 base and J by 4 bases, leaving 11 bases between them. The CDR3 loop is CASSLVGASYEQYF. Written as DNA, the CDR3 is TGTGCCAGCAGCTTAGTTGGGGCCTCATACGAGCAGTACTTC.